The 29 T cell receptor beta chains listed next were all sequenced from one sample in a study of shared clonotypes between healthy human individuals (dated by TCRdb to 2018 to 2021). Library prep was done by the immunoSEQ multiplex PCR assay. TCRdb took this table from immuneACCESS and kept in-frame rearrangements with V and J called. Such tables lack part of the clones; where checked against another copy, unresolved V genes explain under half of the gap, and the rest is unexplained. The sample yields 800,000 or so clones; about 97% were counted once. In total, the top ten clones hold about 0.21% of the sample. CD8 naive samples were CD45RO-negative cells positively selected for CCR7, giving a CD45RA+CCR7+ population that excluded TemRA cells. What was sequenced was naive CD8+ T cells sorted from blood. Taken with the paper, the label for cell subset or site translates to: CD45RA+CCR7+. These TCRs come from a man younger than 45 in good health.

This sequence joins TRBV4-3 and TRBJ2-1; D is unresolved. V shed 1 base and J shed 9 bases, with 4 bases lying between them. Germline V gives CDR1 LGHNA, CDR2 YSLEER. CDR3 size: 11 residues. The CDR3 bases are TGCGCCAGCAGCCAAGGGGGTGAGCAGTTCTTC. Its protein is CASSQGGEQFF.

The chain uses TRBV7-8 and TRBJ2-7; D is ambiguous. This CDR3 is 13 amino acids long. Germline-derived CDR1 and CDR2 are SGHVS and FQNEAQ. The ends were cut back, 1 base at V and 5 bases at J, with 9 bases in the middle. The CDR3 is CASSLDPGDEQYF. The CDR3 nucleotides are TGTGCCAGCAGCTTAGATCCTGGCGACGAGCAGTACTTC.

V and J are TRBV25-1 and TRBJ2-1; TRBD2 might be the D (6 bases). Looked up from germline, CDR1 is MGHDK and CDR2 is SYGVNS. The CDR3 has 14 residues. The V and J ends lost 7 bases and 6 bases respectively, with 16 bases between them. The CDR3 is CASTKPLASNEQFF. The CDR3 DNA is TGTGCCAGCACCAAACCCCTAGCGAGCAATGAGCAGTTCTTC.

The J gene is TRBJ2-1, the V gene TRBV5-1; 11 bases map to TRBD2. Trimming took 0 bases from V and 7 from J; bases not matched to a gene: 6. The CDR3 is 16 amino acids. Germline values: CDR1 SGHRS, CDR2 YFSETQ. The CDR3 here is CASSLVLAGGSNEQFF. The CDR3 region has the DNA TGCGCCAGCAGCTTGGTGCTAGCGGGAGGCAGTAATGAGCAGTTCTTC.

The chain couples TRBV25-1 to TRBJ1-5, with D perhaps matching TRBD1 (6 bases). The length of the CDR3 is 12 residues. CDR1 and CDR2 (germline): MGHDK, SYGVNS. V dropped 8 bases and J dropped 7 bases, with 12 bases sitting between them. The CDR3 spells CASQQGVQPQHF. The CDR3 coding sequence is TGTGCCAGCCAACAGGGAGTACAGCCCCAGCATTTT.

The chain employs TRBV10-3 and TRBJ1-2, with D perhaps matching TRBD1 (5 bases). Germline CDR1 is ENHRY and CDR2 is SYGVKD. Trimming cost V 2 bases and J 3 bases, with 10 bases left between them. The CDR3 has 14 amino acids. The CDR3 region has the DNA TGTGCCATCAGTGAGGAGGGACGTTACTATGGCTACACCTTC. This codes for CAISEEGRYYGYTF.

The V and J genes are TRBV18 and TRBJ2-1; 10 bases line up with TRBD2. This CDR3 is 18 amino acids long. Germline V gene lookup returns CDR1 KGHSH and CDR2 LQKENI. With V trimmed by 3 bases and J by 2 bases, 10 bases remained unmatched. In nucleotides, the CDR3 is TGTGCCAGCTCACCCGGTAGGGAGCGGGAGGGCCCCTACAATGAGCAGTTCTTC. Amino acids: CASSPGREREGPYNEQFF.

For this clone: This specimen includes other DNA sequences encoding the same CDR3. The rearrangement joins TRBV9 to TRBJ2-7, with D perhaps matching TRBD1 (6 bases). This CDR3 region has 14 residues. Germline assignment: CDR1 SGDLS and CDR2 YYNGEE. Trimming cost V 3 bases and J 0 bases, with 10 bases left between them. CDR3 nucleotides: TGTGCCAGCAGCGGAAGGGGGTCCTCCTACGAGCAGTACTTC. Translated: CASSGRGSSYEQYF.

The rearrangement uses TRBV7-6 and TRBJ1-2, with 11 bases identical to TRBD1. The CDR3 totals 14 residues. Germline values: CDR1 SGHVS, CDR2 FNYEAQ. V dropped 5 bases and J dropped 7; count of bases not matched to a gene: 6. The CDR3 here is CASSTGQGEFGYTF. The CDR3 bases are TGTGCCAGCAGCACGGGACAGGGGGAGTTTGGCTACACCTTC.

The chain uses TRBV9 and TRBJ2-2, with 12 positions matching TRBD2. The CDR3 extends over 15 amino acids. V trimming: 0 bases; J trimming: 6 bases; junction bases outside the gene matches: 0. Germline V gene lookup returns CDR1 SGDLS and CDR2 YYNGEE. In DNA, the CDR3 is TGTGCCAGCAGCGTAGGGACTAGCGGGGCCGGGGAGCTGTTTTTT. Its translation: CASSVGTSGAGELFF. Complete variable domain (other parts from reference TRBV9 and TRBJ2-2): DSGVTQTPKHLITATGQRVTLRCSPRSGDLSVYWYQQSLDQGLQFLIQYYNGEERAKGNILERFSAQQFPDLHSELNLSSLELGDSALYFCASSVGTSGAGELFFGEGSRLTVL.

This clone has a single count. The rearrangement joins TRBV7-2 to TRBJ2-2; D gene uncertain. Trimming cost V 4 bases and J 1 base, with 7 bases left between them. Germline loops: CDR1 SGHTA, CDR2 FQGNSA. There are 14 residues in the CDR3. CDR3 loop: CASSYQRNTGELFF. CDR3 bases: TGTGCCAGCAGCTATCAGCGGAACACCGGGGAGCTGTTTTTT.

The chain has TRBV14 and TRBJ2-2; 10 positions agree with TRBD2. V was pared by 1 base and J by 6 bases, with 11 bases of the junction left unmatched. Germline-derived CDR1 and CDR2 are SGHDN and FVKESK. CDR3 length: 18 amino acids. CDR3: CASSQVSSGRNNPGELFF. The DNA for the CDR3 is TGTGCCAGCAGCCAAGTGTCTAGCGGGAGAAACAACCCCGGGGAGCTGTTTTTT.

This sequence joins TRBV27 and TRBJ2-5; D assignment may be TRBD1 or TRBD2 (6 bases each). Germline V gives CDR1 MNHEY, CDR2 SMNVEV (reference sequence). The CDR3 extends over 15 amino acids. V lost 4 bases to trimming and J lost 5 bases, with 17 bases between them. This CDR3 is CASSYLQGGRETQYF. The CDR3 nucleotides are TGTGCCAGCAGTTACCTACAGGGAGGCAGGGAGACCCAGTACTTC.

The CDR3 DNA is TGTGCCAGCAGTTTTCGGGGAGGTGGCTACACCTTC. This sequence encodes CASSFRGGGYTF. V usage is TRBV27 and J usage is TRBJ1-2; D remains ambiguous. Per the germline V gene, CDR1 is MNHEY and CDR2 is SMNVEV (reference sequence). Deletions cut 3 bases from V and 7 bases from J, with 9 bases between. The CDR3 length is 12 residues.

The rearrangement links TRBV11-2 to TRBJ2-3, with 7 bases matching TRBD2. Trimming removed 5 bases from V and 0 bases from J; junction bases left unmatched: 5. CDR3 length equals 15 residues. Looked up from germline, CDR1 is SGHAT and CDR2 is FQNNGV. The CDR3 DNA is TGTGCCAGCAGCACCGGACTAGTGAGCACAGATACGCAGTATTTT. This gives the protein CASSTGLVSTDTQYF.

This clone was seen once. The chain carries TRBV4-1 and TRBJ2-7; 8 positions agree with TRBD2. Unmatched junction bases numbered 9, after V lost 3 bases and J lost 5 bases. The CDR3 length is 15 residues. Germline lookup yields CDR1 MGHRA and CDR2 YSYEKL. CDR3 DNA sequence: TGCGCCAGCAGCCAGGACCCCGGGACTAGTGACGAGCAGTACTTC. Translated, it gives CASSQDPGTSDEQYF.

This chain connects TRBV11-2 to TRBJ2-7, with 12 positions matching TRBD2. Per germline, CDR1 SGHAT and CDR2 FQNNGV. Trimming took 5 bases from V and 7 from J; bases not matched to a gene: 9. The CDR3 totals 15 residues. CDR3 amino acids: CASSQTSGRMGEQYF. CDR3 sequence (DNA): TGTGCCAGCAGCCAGACTAGCGGGAGAATGGGGGAGCAGTACTTC.

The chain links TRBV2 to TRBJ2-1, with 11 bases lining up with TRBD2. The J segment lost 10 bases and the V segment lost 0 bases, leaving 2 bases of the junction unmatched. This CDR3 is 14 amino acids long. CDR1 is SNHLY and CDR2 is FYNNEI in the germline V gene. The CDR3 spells CASSEAPSGREQFF. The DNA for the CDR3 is TGTGCCAGCAGTGAAGCGCCTAGCGGGAGGGAGCAGTTCTTC.

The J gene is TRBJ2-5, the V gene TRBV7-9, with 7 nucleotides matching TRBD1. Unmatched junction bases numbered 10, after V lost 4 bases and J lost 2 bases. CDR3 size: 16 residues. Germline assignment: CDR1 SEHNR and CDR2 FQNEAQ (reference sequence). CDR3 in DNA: TGTGCCAGCAGCTCAATTGGTCGACAGGGACAAGAGACCCAGTACTTC. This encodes CASSSIGRQGQETQYF.

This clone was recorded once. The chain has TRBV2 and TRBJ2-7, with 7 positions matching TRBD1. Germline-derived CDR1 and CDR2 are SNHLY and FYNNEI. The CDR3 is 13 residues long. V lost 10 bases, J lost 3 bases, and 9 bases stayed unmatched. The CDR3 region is CATRTGQYYEQYF. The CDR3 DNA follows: TGTGCCACCAGGACGGGACAGTACTACGAGCAGTACTTC.

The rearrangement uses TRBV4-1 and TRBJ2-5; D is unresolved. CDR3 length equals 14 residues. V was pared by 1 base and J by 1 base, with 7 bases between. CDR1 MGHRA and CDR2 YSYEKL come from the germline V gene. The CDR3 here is CASSQGPGQETQYF. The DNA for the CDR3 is TGCGCCAGCAGCCAAGGACCTGGCCAAGAGACCCAGTACTTC.

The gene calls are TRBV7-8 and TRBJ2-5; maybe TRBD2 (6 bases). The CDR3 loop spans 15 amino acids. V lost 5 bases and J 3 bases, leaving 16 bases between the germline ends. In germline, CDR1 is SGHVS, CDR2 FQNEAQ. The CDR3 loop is CASSPYGGLKETQYF. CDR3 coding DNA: TGTGCCAGCAGCCCGTACGGGGGTCTTAAAGAGACCCAGTACTTC.

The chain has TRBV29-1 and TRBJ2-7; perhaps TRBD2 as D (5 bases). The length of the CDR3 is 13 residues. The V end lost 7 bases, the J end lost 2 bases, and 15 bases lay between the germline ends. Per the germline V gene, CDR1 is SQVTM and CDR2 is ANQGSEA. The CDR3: CSALNGETYEQYF. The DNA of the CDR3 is TGCAGCGCCCTAAACGGGGAAACCTACGAGCAGTACTTC.

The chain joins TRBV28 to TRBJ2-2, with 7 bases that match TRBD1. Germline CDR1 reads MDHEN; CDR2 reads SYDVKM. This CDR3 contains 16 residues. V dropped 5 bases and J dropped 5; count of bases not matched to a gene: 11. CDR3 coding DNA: TGTGCCAGCAGTCCGCAGAAGACAGGGTATACCGGGGAGCTGTTTTTT. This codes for CASSPQKTGYTGELFF.

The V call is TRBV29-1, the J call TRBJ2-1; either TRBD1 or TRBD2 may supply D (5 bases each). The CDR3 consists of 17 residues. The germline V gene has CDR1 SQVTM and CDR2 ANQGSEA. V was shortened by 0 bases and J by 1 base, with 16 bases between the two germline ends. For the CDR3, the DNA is TGCAGCGTTGAAGATCCCTTTGAGGGGAGTTCCTACAATGAGCAGTTCTTC. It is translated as CSVEDPFEGSSYNEQFF.

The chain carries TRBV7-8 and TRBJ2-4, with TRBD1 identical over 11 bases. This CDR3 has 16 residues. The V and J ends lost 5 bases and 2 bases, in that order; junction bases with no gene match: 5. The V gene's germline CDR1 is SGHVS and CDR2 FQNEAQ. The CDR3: CASSPGTGGSKNIQYF. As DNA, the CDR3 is TGTGCCAGCAGCCCGGGGACAGGGGGGTCCAAAAACATTCAGTACTTC.

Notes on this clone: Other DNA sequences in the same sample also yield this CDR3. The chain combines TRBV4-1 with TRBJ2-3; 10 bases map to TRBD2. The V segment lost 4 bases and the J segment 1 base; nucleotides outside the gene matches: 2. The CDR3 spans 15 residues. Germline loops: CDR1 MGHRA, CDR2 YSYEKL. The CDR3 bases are TGCGCCAGCAGCCGCGGACTAGCGGGCACAGATACGCAGTATTTT. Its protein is CASSRGLAGTDTQYF.

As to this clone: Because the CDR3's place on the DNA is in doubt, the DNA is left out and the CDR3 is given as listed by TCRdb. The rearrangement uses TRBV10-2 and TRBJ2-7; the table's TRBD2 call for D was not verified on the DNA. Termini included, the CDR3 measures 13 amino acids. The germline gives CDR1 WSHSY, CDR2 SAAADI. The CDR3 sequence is CASSDFRGYEQYF.

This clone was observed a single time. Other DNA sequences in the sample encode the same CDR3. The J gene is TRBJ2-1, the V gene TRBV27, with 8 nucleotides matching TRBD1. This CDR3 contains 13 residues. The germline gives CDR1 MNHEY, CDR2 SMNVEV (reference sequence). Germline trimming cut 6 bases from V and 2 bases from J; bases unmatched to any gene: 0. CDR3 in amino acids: CASRTGAYNEQFF. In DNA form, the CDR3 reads TGTGCCAGCAGGACAGGGGCCTACAATGAGCAGTTCTTC.